This T cell receptor beta chain was sequenced in a study of beta chain features in type 1 diabetes. Germline CDR1 is MDHEN and CDR2 is SYDVKM. The trim removed 4 bases at V and 14 bases at J, leaving 15 bases unmatched. The length of the CDR3 is 14 residues. Expressed TCRB transcripts got sequenced, as all isolated RNA was reverse transcribed. Using immunoSEQ multiplex PCR, the repertoire was profiled, and TCRdb retains in-frame clones only, with some absent. Altogether under 400,000 clones are present, around 12% being singletons, with the ten largest covering under 0.02%. The sample comprised naive CD4+ T cells from blood. The source of this sequence is a man between 18 and 35 years old in good health. The rearrangement uses TRBV28 and TRBJ1-2; 8 bases agree with TRBD1. CDR3 DNA: TGTGCCAGCAGTTCGCCGGCGACAGGGGAATCGAGGACCTTC. Its translation: CASSSPATGESRTF.